The sequence of this T cell receptor (beta chain) was determined in a study of molecular identifiers for immune sequencing clone quantification. About this clonotype itself: A read error is possible here, since a much larger clone lies one base away.

The CDR3 length is 19 residues. Trimming stripped 0 bases from V and 4 bases from J, with 22 bases between. In germline, CDR1 is SGHRS, CDR2 YFSETQ. Previously described methods and listed TCR primers were used for bulk TCR libraries. One entry per CDR3 protein, called by TCRdb with MiXCR from the PCR reads. Of about 510,000 distinct CDR3 sequences in the sample, over 20% were seen once. This chain uses TRBV5-1 with TRBJ2-2; possible D gene TRBD2, 7 bases. The TCR comes from a human donor in good health. Some libraries in this study had Jurkat cell RNA spiked in. The sample comprised naive CD8+ T cells from blood, with Jurkat cell RNA spiked in. Subset specified: FACS-sorted CD8+CD4-CCR7+CD45RA+ naive T cells. CDR3 residues: CASSLGRGGPTSSTGELFF. The CDR3 bases are TGCGCCAGCAGCTTGGGTAGGGGGGGCCCTACCTCGAGCACCGGGGAGCTGTTTTTT.